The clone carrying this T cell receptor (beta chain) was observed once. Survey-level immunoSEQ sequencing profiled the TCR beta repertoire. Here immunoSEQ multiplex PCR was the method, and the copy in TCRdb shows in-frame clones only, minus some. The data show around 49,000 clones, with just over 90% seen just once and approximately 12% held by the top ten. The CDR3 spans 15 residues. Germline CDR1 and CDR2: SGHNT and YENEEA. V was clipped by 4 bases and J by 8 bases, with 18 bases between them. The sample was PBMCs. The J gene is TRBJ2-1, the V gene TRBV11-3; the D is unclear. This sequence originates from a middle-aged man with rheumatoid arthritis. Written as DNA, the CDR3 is TGTGCCAGCAGCTCCAACTATCTTGAGGCCCATGAGCAGTTCTTC. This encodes CASSSNYLEAHEQFF.